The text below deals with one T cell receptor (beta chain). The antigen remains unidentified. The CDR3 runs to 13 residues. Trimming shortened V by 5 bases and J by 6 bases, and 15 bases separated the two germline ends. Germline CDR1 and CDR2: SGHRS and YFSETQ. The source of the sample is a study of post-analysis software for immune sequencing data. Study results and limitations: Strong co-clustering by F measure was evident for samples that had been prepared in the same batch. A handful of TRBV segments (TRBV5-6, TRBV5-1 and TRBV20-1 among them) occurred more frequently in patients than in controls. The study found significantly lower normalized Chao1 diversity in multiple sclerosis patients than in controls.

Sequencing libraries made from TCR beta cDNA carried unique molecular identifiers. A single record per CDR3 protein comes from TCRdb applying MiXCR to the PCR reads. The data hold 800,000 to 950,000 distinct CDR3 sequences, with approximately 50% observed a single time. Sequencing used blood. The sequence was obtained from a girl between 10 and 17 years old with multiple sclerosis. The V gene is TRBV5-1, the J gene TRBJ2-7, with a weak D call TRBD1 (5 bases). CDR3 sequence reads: CASSIQGRSEQYF. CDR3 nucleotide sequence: TGCGCCAGCAGTATCCAGGGAAGGAGCGAGCAGTACTTC.